Each of the 9 T cell receptor beta chains below was sequenced from the same sample in a study of metastatic and nonmetastatic thyroid tumors. Patients had received no treatment of any kind before thyroid surgery. TCRdb redid the clone calls on the PCR reads using MiXCR. The sample contains 21,000 or so clones, roughly 22% of which appear only once. Sequencing was done on a sample of tumor tissue. The source is a female donor with papillary thyroid cancer or a benign thyroid nodule (not recorded which). Some clones in this sample may be carry-over from other donors' samples.

The chain is built from TRBV24-1 and TRBJ2-7; 10 bases line up with TRBD1. This CDR3 comprises 16 residues. J lost 6 bases, V lost 4 bases, and 11 bases had no gene match. Germline V gene lookup returns CDR1 KGHDR and CDR2 SFDVKD. The CDR3 here is CATSDSIGTGVLEQYF. CDR3 in DNA: TGTGCCACCAGTGACTCGATTGGGACAGGGGTCCTCGAGCAGTACTTC.

In this sample, this clone turned up a few times. The chain recombines TRBV19 with TRBJ2-3; D ambiguous. Germline V CDR1 and CDR2: LNHDA, SQIVND (reference sequence). This CDR3 comprises 14 residues. Trimming left V 4 bases short and J 0 bases short, with 8 bases between. The CDR3 sequence is CASSNGISTDTQYF. The CDR3 DNA is TGTGCCAGTAGTAATGGGATCAGCACAGATACGCAGTATTTT. Based on the CDR3 plus reference TRBV19 and TRBJ2-3, the full variable domain is DGGITQSPKYLFRKEGQNVTLSCEQNLNHDAMYWYRQDPGQGLRLIYYSQIVNDFQKGDIAEGYSVSREKKESFPLTVTSAQKNPTAFYLCASSNGISTDTQYFGPGTRLTVL.

The chain couples TRBV3-1 to TRBJ2-7; D uncertain. The CDR3 spans 12 residues. CDR1 and CDR2 (germline): LGHDT, YNNKEL (reference sequence). Between the trimmed V and J ends, which lost 4 bases and 4 bases, there was a span of 8 bases. The CDR3 loop is CASSPSAYEQYF. CDR3 nucleotide sequence: TGTGCCAGCAGCCCCTCCGCTTACGAGCAGTACTTC.

Ten or more counts support this clone. This rearrangement joins TRBV5-6 to TRBJ2-3; 11 bases line up with TRBD2. J lost 6 bases, V lost 3 bases, and 9 bases had no gene match. Germline CDR1 and CDR2: SGHDT and YYEEEE. This CDR3 contains 16 residues. The CDR3 DNA follows: TGTGCCAGCAGCTCGGGACTAGCGGCAACCAGGGATACGCAGTATTTT. Translated, it gives CASSSGLAATRDTQYF.

A remark on this clone: One junction end disagrees with the germline gene, perhaps due to a read error. V is TRBV4-2 and J is TRBJ2-3; D is unclear. The germline V gene encodes CDR1 LGHNA and CDR2 YNFKEQ. The CDR3 is 13 residues long. CDR3 sequence: CVSSQGPNRYAVF. The DNA of the CDR3 is TGTGTCAGCAGCCAAGGACCGAACAGATACGCAGTATTT.

This clone has ten or more counts. Lacking the conserved final phenylalanine or tryptophan, this CDR3 likely reflects a read error. The limits of the CDR3 on the DNA are not certain, so only TCRdb's listed CDR3 is given. This chain uses TRBV27 with TRBJ2-2; the table gives TRBD2 as D, unverified against the DNA. CDR1 and CDR2 from the germline V gene are MNHEY and SMNVEV (reference sequence). The CDR3 has 13 amino acids, counting both end residues. CDR3 protein: CASSIKGSWDQAD.

The chain joins TRBV20-1 to TRBJ2-1; 11 nucleotides agree with TRBD1. The CDR3 contains 18 residues. After removal of 1 base from V and 7 bases from J, the junction contained 15 bases not matched to a gene. Germline loops: CDR1 DFQATT, CDR2 SNEGSKA (reference sequence). CDR3 residues: CSARGTGGYVGGDNEQFF. DNA of the CDR3: TGCAGTGCTAGAGGGACAGGGGGCTACGTTGGCGGGGATAATGAGCAGTTCTTC.

As for this clone: At one end the junction does not follow the germline gene, possibly because of a read error. This chain links TRBV6-2 or TRBV6-3 with TRBJ2-7, with D possibly TRBD1 on 6 matching bases. Per germline, CDR1 MNHEY and CDR2 SVGEGT. This CDR3 contains 14 residues. The CDR3 reads CASSLRQVLVEQYF. Here the CDR3 DNA reads TGTGCCAGTAGTTTGAGACAGGTGCTTGTCGAGCAGTACTTC.

The rearrangement joins TRBV7-2 to TRBJ1-3; no firm D call. The CDR3 has 14 amino acids. Germline-derived CDR1 and CDR2 are SGHTA and FQGNSA. Trimming took off 4 bases at V and 4 bases at J, with 11 bases between the two ends. The CDR3 sequence is CASSSEQKGNTIYF. The DNA of the CDR3 is TGTGCCAGCAGCTCCGAACAGAAGGGAAACACCATATATTTT.